The subject of this entry is one T cell receptor (beta chain). What it binds is not known. Looked up from germline, CDR1 is MGHRA and CDR2 is YSYEKL. The CDR3 is 16 residues long. Libraries of TCR beta chains were produced by 5' RACE (UMI-labeled). TCRdb derives one entry per CDR3 protein from the 5' RACE reads, leaving out DNA. The specimen's table records fewer than 8,000 distinct CDR3 sequences. This sample stems from a study of human CD8 memory T cell subsets. Study-wide findings and caveats: Estimated Chao1 values suggested that diversity was greater among stem-like memory T cells than among precursor exhausted T cells. The authors found that stem-like memory and precursor exhausted T cell repertoires overlapped minimally.

Total CD8+ T cells were enriched by negative magnetic separation. The sequenced material came from CD8+ T cells from PBMCs. The chain is built from TRBV4-1 and TRBJ2-7; TCRdb's D gene call, TRBD1, goes unchecked for lack of DNA. This sequence was found in a human donor in good health. CDR3 sequence: CASSPVGTGGSYEQYF.